This T cell receptor (beta chain) was recorded in a study of technical replicates of blood from several donors. Assay: immunoSEQ multiplex PCR; the TCRdb copy retains only in-frame clones and omits some. The repertoire has some 71,000 clones, 95% to 98% of them found once; the top ten carry almost 0.3%. From germline, CDR1 is SGHNT and CDR2 YENEEA. V lost 5 bases and J lost 0; bases outside the gene matches: 6. CDR3 length: 16 amino acids. The TCR sequence derives from a human donor in good health. This rearrangement joins TRBV11-3 to TRBJ2-1; 8 bases are shared with TRBD1. Specimen: T cells isolated from PBMCs. In DNA, the CDR3 is TGTGCCAGCAGCGGCTACCAGGGGGCCTCCTACAATGAGCAGTTCTTC. This codes for CASSGYQGASYNEQFF.